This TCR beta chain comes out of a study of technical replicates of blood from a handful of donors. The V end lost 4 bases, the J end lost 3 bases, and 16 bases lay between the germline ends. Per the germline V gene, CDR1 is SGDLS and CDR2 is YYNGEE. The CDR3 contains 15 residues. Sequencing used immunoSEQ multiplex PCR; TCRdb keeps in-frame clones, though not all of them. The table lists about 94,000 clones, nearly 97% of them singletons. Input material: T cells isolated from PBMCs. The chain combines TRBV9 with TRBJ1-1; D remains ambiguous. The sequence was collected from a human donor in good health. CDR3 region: CASSPGGRLDTEAFF. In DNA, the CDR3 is TGTGCCAGCAGCCCCGGCGGGAGGCTAGACACTGAAGCTTTCTTT.